A single sample is the source of the 27 T cell receptor beta chains below, sequenced in a study of blood T cell repertoires in COVID-19. Measured with immunoSEQ multiplex PCR; TCRdb has only the in-frame clones, and not every one. The top ten clones hold 7.2% of a sample with 30,000 to 45,000 clones, approximately 90% of them seen once. The sample taken for sequencing was peripheral blood. These TCRs come from a human donor in a cohort sampled during active COVID-19.

This chain links TRBV28 with TRBJ2-7, with TRBD1 matching 10 bases. CDR3 length: 13 residues. V gave up 7 bases and J gave up 3 bases; unmatched junction bases: 3. The germline CDR1 and CDR2 sequences are MDHEN and SYDVKM. The CDR3: CASTRDRGYEQYF. DNA for the CDR3: TGTGCCAGCACGAGGGACAGGGGCTACGAGCAGTACTTC.

This chain joins TRBV19 and TRBJ1-1; weak D call: TRBD1 (5 bases). V lost 7 bases and J 6 bases, leaving 12 bases between the germline ends. The CDR3 is 12 residues long. The germline gives CDR1 LNHDA, CDR2 SQIVND (reference sequence). CDR3 DNA sequence: TGTGCCAGTAAACGCAGGGATGCTGAAGCTTTCTTT. Translating gives CASKRRDAEAFF.

The chain joins TRBV4-3 to TRBJ1-6; no reliable D call. This CDR3 spans 14 amino acids. Trimming cost V 3 bases and J 10 bases, with 13 bases left between them. The germline CDR1 and CDR2 sequences are LGHNA and YSLEER. CDR3 DNA sequence: TGCGCCAGCAGCCAGTCACGTAGCGGATCACCCCTCCACTTT. Its protein product is CASSQSRSGSPLHF.

The V call is TRBV5-5, the J call TRBJ2-1; 12 bases are shared with TRBD1. J was trimmed by 7 bases and V by 5 bases; bases with no gene match: 7. CDR1 and CDR2 (germline): SGHKS, YYEKEE (reference sequence). The CDR3 sequence is 15 residues long. The CDR3 nucleotides read TGTGCCAGCAGGCGGGACAGGGGGCGTTTTAATGAGCAGTTCTTC. It yields the protein CASRRDRGRFNEQFF.

The CDR3 is CASSLSPGFGNTEAFF. The CDR3 coding sequence is TGTGCCAGCAGCTTGAGTCCGGGGTTTGGGAACACTGAAGCTTTCTTT. The V call is TRBV5-4, the J call TRBJ1-1, with D uncertain. The germline gives CDR1 SGHNT, CDR2 YYREEE (reference sequence). The V end was cut by 1 base, the J end by 1 base, with 14 bases between. The CDR3 loop spans 16 amino acids.

Only one count was recorded for this clone. The V and J genes are TRBV28 and TRBJ1-2; 7 positions match TRBD1. The CDR3 spans 11 residues. Per germline, CDR1 MDHEN and CDR2 SYDVKM. J lost 7 bases, V lost 6 bases, and 2 bases had no gene match. CDR3 region: CASRTGTGYTF. DNA of the CDR3: TGTGCCAGCAGGACAGGGACTGGCTACACCTTC.

The chain joins TRBV4-1 to TRBJ1-1; 9 bases map to TRBD1. Germline values: CDR1 MGHRA, CDR2 YSYEKL. This CDR3 spans 15 amino acids. J gave up 4 bases and V 2 bases, and 5 bases lay outside the gene matches. In nucleotides, the CDR3 is TGCGCCAGCAGCCAATACGGGACAGGGTCCACTGAAGCTTTCTTT. This translates into CASSQYGTGSTEAFF.

This clone was observed a few times. The rearrangement links TRBV6-5 to TRBJ2-7, with D unresolved. The germline V gene encodes CDR1 MNHEY and CDR2 SVGAGI. Trimming shortened V by 0 bases and J by 6 bases, and 12 bases separated the two germline ends. The CDR3 is 14 residues long. CDR3 sequence reads: CASSYSMSGSEQYF. In nucleotides, the CDR3 is TGTGCCAGCAGTTACTCGATGTCCGGTTCCGAGCAGTACTTC.

The rearrangement links TRBV3-1 (or the pseudogene TRBV3-2) to TRBJ2-7; no firm D call. Between the trimmed V and J ends, which lost 6 bases and 7 bases, there was a span of 13 bases. The CDR3 runs 12 residues. The germline V gene has CDR1 LGHDT and CDR2 YNNKEL (reference sequence). The CDR3 loop is CASSPSSWEQYF. Here the CDR3 DNA reads TGTGCCAGCAGTCCCTCAAGCTGGGAGCAGTACTTC.

CDR3 sequence reads: CASSVDRREGWSTQYF. Written as DNA, the CDR3 is TGTGCCAGCAGCGTAGACAGGCGGGAGGGATGGTCGACCCAGTACTTC. This chain joins TRBV9 and TRBJ2-5, with 9 bases matching TRBD2. Germline loops: CDR1 SGDLS, CDR2 YYNGEE. V shed 0 bases, J shed 7 bases, and the junction held 10 bases outside the gene matches. The CDR3 is made up of 16 amino acids.

The CDR3 protein is CAISGPGQGANGYTF. CDR3 sequence (DNA): TGTGCCATCAGTGGACCGGGACAGGGGGCGAATGGCTACACCTTC. The chain links TRBV10-3 to TRBJ1-2; 12 nucleotides align to TRBD1. The germline V gene encodes CDR1 ENHRY and CDR2 SYGVKD. Trimming took 4 bases from V and 6 from J; bases not matched to a gene: 6. The CDR3 runs to 15 residues.

The rearrangement links TRBV9 to TRBJ2-2; 7 nucleotides match TRBD1. Germline CDR1 and CDR2: SGDLS and YYNGEE. V was pared by 4 bases and J by 5 bases, with 8 bases of the junction left unmatched. This CDR3 region has 15 residues. CDR3 protein: CASSPEQGRTGELFF. In DNA form, the CDR3 reads TGTGCCAGCAGCCCCGAACAGGGGCGGACCGGGGAGCTGTTTTTT.

V gene TRBV28 combines with J gene TRBJ2-5; 9 bases are a match to TRBD2. The CDR3 sequence is 14 residues long. Trimming cost V 3 bases and J 4 bases; bases outside gene matches: 3. CDR1 is MDHEN and CDR2 is SYDVKM in the germline V gene. The CDR3 region is CASSFGSGGETQYF. CDR3 bases: TGTGCCAGCAGTTTCGGTAGCGGGGGAGAGACCCAGTACTTC.

The chain carries TRBV9 and TRBJ2-7, with 7 bases identical to TRBD1. V was clipped by 3 bases and J by 3 bases; unmatched bases: 9. The CDR3 covers 15 residues. Germline loops: CDR1 SGDLS, CDR2 YYNGEE. The CDR3 DNA reads TGTGCCAGCAGCGCCAGACAGGGAGCTCACTACGAGCAGTACTTC. This translates into CASSARQGAHYEQYF.

This clone was counted a single time. This chain links TRBV20-1 with TRBJ1-4; D call uncertain. The CDR3 has 11 residues. V lost 6 bases and J lost 8, with 10 bases in between. The germline gives CDR1 DFQATT, CDR2 SNEGSKA (reference sequence). The chain's CDR3 is CSASPGEKLFF. CDR3 DNA: TGCAGTGCCTCCCCCGGGGAAAAACTGTTTTTT.

V and J are TRBV24-1 and TRBJ2-7; TRBD2 is a possible D gene (6 bases). CDR3 length: 13 amino acids. The germline gives CDR1 KGHDR, CDR2 SFDVKD. V gave up 3 bases and J gave up 11 bases, with 16 bases separating them. In DNA, the CDR3 is TGTGCCACCAGTGATGGGCCCGGGAGCGTGAAGTACTTC. Protein: CATSDGPGSVKYF.

The V call is TRBV5-4, the J call TRBJ2-4, with a possible D match to TRBD2 (6 bases). Germline V lookup: CDR1 SGHNT, CDR2 YYREEE (reference sequence). With 2 bases removed from V and 7 bases from J, the gap between germline ends came to 22 bases. CDR3 length: 17 amino acids. This CDR3 is CASSFGGPMGSLNIQYF. In DNA, the CDR3 is TGTGCCAGCAGCTTTGGAGGGCCGATGGGTTCATTGAACATTCAGTACTTC.

The V and J genes are TRBV10-3 and TRBJ2-3, with D perhaps TRBD2 (6 bases). Per the germline V gene, CDR1 is ENHRY and CDR2 is SYGVKD. The CDR3 sequence is 15 residues long. The germline V and J ends were trimmed by 4 bases and 0 bases, with 11 bases remaining between them. CDR3 in amino acids: CAISASVPSTDTQYF. The CDR3 DNA follows: TGTGCCATCAGTGCTAGCGTTCCTAGCACAGATACGCAGTATTTT.

V and J are TRBV4-2 and TRBJ2-2; weak D call: TRBD1 (5 bases). This CDR3 contains 16 residues. Between the trimmed V and J ends, which lost 4 bases and 2 bases, there was a span of 14 bases. Germline V gene lookup returns CDR1 LGHNA and CDR2 YNFKEQ. CDR3 DNA sequence: TGTGCCAGCAGCCTCGACAGACTTCTAAACACCGGGGAGCTGTTTTTT. The encoded protein is CASSLDRLLNTGELFF.

This clone was seen a single time. This chain links TRBV19 with TRBJ1-1; D gene ambiguous. The V end was cut by 5 bases, the J end by 0 bases, with 22 bases between. The CDR3 contains 18 residues. Germline CDR1 is LNHDA and CDR2 is SQIVND (reference sequence). CDR3 sequence (DNA): TGTGCCAGTAGTCCGCGGGGAGGGAGGAGAGTAGTGAACACTGAAGCTTTCTTT. Residues: CASSPRGGRRVVNTEAFF.

A few counts support this clone. The chain is built from TRBV27 and TRBJ2-7, with 8 bases identical to TRBD1. Trimming cost V 6 bases and J 11 bases; bases outside gene matches: 9. The CDR3 has 12 amino acids. Per the germline V gene, CDR1 is MNHEY and CDR2 is SMNVEV (reference sequence). The CDR3 loop is CASRQGVGPEYF. The CDR3, as DNA: TGTGCCAGCAGACAGGGGGTGGGCCCCGAGTACTTC.

V gene TRBV28 combines with J gene TRBJ1-6, with TRBD1 matching over 11 bases. V trimming: 5 bases; J trimming: 7 bases; junction bases outside the gene matches: 4. This CDR3 is 15 amino acids long. Germline CDR1 reads MDHEN; CDR2 reads SYDVKM. CDR3 nucleotides: TGTGCCAGCAGTCCCCGGACAGGGGGCAATTCACCCCTCCACTTT. This gives the protein CASSPRTGGNSPLHF.

V gene TRBV20-1 combines with J gene TRBJ1-6, with D maybe TRBD1 (6 bases). CDR1 is DFQATT, CDR2 SNEGSKA, per germline (reference sequence). Trimming pared 3 bases from V and 9 bases from J, leaving 15 bases between. The CDR3 has 14 amino acids. The CDR3 reads CSASSRGSSSPLHF. CDR3 coding DNA: TGCAGTGCTAGTTCCAGGGGCAGTAGTTCACCCCTCCACTTT.

CDR3 in amino acids: CASSLALNTEAFF. Here the CDR3 DNA reads TGCGCCAGCAGCTTGGCATTGAACACTGAAGCTTTCTTT. This chain links TRBV5-1 with TRBJ1-1; D is undetermined. The germline gives CDR1 SGHRS, CDR2 YFSETQ. This CDR3 contains 13 residues. The V and J ends lost 0 bases and 0 bases respectively, with 3 bases between them.

The chain recombines TRBV3-1 (or the pseudogene TRBV3-2) with TRBJ2-7; TRBD2 matches 14 bases. V lost 1 base to trimming and J lost 4 bases; unmatched junction nucleotides: 9. This CDR3 region has 18 residues. The V gene's germline CDR1 is LGHDT and CDR2 YNNKEL (reference sequence). CDR3 in DNA: TGTGCCAGCAGCCAAGTGGCGCCGGGACTAGCGGGAGCGTACGAGCAGTACTTC. Protein sequence: CASSQVAPGLAGAYEQYF.

This rearrangement joins TRBV2 to TRBJ2-1; 12 bases are shared with TRBD2. Unmatched junction bases numbered 7, after V lost 9 bases and J lost 7 bases. CDR3 size: 14 residues. The germline V gene has CDR1 SNHLY and CDR2 FYNNEI. The CDR3 DNA reads TGTGCCAGGGAGACTAGCGGGGGAGGGAATGAGCAGTTCTTC. It yields the protein CARETSGGGNEQFF. Looking up the rest from reference TRBV2 and TRBJ2-1 gives the full variable domain: EPEVTQTPSHQVTQMGQEVILRCVPISNHLYFYWYRQILGQKVEFLVSFYNNEISEKSEIFDDQFSVERPDGSNFTLKIRSTKLEDSAMYFCARETSGGGNEQFFGPGTRLTVL.

The gene calls are TRBV6-2 or TRBV6-3 and TRBJ2-2, with TRBD1 matching 8 bases. The CDR3 has 15 residues. Unmatched junction bases numbered 3, after V lost 6 bases and J lost 0 bases. The germline gives CDR1 MNHEY, CDR2 SVGEGT. For the CDR3, the DNA is TGTGCCAGCAGCTTGGGACAGGCGAACACCGGGGAGCTGTTTTTT. Amino acids: CASSLGQANTGELFF.